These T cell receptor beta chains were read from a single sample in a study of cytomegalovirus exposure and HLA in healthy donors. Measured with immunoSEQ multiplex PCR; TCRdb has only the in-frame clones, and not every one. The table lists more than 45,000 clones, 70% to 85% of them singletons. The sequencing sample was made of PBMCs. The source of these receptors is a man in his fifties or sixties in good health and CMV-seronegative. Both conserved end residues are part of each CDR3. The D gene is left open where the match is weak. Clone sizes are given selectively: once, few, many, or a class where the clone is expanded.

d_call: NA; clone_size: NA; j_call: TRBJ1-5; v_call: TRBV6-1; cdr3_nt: TGTGCCAGCAGCATCACGGATCAGCCCCAGCATTTT; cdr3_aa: CASSITDQPQHF
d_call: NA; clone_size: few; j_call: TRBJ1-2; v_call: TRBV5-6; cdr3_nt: TGTGCCAGCAGAGAACAGACAGTCTATGGCTACACCTTC; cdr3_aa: CASREQTVYGYTF
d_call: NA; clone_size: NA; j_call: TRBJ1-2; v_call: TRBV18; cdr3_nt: TGTGCCAGCTCATCGGGGGGAGGCTACACCTTC; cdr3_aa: CASSSGGGYTF
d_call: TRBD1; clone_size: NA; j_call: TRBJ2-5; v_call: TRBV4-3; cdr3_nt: TGCGCCAGCAGCCAAGGCAGGGGGCGCTTGGAGACCCAGTACTTC; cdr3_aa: CASSQGRGRLETQYF
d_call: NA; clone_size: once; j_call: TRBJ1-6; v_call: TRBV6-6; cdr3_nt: TGTGCCAGCAGTCGCGACAGCAATTCACCCCTCCACTTT; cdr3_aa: CASSRDSNSPLHF
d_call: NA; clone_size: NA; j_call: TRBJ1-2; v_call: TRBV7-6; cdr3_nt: TGTGCCAGCAGCCCTGGAGACAGAACCTATGGCTACACCTTC; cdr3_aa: CASSPGDRTYGYTF
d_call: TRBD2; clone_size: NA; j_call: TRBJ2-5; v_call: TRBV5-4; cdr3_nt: TGTGCCAGCAGCTGGCGACTAGCGGGGGGACTGGAAGAGACCCAGTACTTC; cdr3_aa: CASSWRLAGGLEETQYF
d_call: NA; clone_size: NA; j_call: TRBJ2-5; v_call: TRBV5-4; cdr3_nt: TGTGCCAGCAGCTTGGGGGGCTTTGAAGAGACCCAGTACTTC; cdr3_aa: CASSLGGFEETQYF
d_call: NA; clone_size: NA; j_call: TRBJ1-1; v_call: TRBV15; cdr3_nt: TGTGCCACCAGCAGGGGGGCACAAGGGGGGGACACTGAAGCTTTCTTT; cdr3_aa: CATSRGAQGGDTEAFF
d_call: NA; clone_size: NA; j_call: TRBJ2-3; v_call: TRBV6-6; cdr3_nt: TGTGCCAGCAGTTACCGGGGGAACCTAGTGGATACGCAGTATTTT; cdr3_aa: CASSYRGNLVDTQYF
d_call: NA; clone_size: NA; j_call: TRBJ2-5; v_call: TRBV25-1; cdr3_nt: TGTGCCAGCAGTTCACTGGGGGGAGGTAAGGGAGAGACCCAGTACTTC; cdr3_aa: CASSSLGGGKGETQYF
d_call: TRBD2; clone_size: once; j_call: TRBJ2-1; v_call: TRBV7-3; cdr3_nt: TGTGCCAGCAGCTTAACGGCGGTAGCGGGGGGATTTGAGCAGTTCTTC; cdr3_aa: CASSLTAVAGGFEQFF
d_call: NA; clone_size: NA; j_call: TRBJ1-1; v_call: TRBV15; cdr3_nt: TGTGCCACCAGCAGAGATCAGGTCTCCGGTGCTGAAGCTTTCTTT; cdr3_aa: CATSRDQVSGAEAFF
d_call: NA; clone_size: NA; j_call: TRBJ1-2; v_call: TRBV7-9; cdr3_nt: TGTGCCAGCAGCTTATCACAGGGTGTTGACTATGGCTACACCTTC; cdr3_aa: CASSLSQGVDYGYTF
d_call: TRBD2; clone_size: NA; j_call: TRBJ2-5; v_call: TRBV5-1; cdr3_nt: TGCGCCAGCAGGGCGGGGGGGCCTGGTCAAGAGACCCAGTACTTC; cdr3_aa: CASRAGGPGQETQYF
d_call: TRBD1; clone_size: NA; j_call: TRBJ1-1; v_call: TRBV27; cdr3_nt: TGTGCCAGCAGTCCCAGGACAGGGGCGCGGTGGGGGAAAGATGAAGCTTTCTTT; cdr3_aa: CASSPRTGARWGKDEAFF
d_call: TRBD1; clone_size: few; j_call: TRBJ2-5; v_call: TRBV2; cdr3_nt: TGTGCCAGCAGGGACTGGACAGGGCAAGAGACCCAGTACTTC; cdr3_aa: CASRDWTGQETQYF
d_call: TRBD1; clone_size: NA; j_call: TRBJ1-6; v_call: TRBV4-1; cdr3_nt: TGCGCCAGCAGCCAACCGCGAGACAGGGCTTCACCCCTCCACTTT; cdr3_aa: CASSQPRDRASPLHF
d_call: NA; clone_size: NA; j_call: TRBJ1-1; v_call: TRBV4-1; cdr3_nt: TGCGCCAGCAGCCCTGAAAAGAGGGGGTGGGGGACTGAAGCTTTCTTT; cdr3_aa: CASSPEKRGWGTEAFF
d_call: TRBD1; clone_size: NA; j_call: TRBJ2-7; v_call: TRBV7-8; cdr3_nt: TGTGCCAGCAGTTTAGTTGAGACAGGGAACGAGCAGTACTTC; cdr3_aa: CASSLVETGNEQYF
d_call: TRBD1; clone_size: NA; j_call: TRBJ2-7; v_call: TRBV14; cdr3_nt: TGTGCCAGCAGCCGAGGGACAGGGGGCTCCTACGAGCAGTACTTC; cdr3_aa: CASSRGTGGSYEQYF
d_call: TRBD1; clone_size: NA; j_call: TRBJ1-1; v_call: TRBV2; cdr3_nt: TGTGCCAGCAGAAACAGGGGGATGAACACTGAAGCTTTCTTT; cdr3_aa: CASRNRGMNTEAFF
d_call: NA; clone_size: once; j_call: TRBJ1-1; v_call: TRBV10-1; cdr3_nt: TGCGCCAGCAGTGAGTCGGAGGGGAGGCCTGAAGCTTTCTTT; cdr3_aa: CASSESEGRPEAFF
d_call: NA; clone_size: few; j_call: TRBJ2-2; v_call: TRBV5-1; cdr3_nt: TGCGCCAGCTCCGAGGGGGCCGGGGAGCTGTTTTTT; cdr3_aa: CASSEGAGELFF
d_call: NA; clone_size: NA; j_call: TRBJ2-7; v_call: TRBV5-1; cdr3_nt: TGCGCCAGCAGCTTGTTAAACCCGGACGAGCAGTACTTC; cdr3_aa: CASSLLNPDEQYF
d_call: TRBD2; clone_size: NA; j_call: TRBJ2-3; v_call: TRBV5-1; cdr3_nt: TGCGCCAGCAGCTTAGGGACTAGCGGGGGAAGGGTTACGCAGTATTTT; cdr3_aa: CASSLGTSGGRVTQYF
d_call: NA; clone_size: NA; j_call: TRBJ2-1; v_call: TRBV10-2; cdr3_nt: TGCGCCAGCAGTAAGGTCCGGGTTTACAATGAGCAGTTCTTC; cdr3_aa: CASSKVRVYNEQFF
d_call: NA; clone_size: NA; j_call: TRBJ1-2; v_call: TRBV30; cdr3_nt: TGTGCCTGGAGTCCGGAGGGAACTAACTATGGCTACACCTTC; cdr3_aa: CAWSPEGTNYGYTF
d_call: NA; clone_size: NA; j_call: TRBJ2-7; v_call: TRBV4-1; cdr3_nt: TGCGCCAGCAGCCAAGGAGGTACGTCGAGCGAGCAGTACTTC; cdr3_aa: CASSQGGTSSEQYF
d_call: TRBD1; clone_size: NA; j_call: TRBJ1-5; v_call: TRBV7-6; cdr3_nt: TGTGCCAGCTGCCCAAAAACAGGGGGCTTGGGTCAGCCCCAGCATTTT; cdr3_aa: CASCPKTGGLGQPQHF
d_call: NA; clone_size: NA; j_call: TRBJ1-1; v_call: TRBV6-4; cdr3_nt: TGTGCCAGCAGTATGGAGGGGAACACTGAAGCTTTCTTT; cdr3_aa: CASSMEGNTEAFF
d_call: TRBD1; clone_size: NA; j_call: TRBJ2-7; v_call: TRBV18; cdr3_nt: TGTGCCAGCTCCCTCACCGGGACAGGGTCCTACGAGCAGTACTTC; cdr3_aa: CASSLTGTGSYEQYF
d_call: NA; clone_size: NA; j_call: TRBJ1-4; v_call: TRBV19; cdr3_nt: TGTGCCAGTAGTAGACACGGTGGGGGCCAAGATTTAACTAATGAAAAACTGTTTTTT; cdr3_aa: CASSRHGGGQDLTNEKLFF
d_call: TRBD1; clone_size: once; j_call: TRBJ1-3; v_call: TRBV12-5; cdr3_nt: TGTGCTAGTGGTTTTACCGGACAGGGGCGAGGAAACACCATATATTTT; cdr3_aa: CASGFTGQGRGNTIYF
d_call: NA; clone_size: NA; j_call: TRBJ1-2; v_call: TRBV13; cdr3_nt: TGTGCCAGCAGCTTGCGGAGATCCGGCTATGGCTACACCTTC; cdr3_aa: CASSLRRSGYGYTF
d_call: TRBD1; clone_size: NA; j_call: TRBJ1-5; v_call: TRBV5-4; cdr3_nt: TGTGCCAGCAGCATAGGGACAGGCAATCAGCCCCAGCATTTT; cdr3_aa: CASSIGTGNQPQHF
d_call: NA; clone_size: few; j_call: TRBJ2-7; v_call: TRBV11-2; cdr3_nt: TGTGCCAGCAGCTGGGGCCAAGGGCGCGAGCAGTACTTC; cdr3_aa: CASSWGQGREQYF
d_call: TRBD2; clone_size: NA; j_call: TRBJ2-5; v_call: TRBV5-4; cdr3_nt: TGTGCCAGCAGCTTGGGTAGGACTAGCGGGGATAGGGAGACCCAGTACTTC; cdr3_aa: CASSLGRTSGDRETQYF
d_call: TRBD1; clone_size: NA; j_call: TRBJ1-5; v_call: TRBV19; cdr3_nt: TGTGCCAGTAGCGATGGGACAGGCAATCAGCCCCAGCATTTT; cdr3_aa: CASSDGTGNQPQHF
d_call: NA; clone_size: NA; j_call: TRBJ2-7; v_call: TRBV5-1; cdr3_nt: TGCGCCAGCAGCTTGGAGACAGCCTTGTCCTACGAGCAGTACTTC; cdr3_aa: CASSLETALSYEQYF